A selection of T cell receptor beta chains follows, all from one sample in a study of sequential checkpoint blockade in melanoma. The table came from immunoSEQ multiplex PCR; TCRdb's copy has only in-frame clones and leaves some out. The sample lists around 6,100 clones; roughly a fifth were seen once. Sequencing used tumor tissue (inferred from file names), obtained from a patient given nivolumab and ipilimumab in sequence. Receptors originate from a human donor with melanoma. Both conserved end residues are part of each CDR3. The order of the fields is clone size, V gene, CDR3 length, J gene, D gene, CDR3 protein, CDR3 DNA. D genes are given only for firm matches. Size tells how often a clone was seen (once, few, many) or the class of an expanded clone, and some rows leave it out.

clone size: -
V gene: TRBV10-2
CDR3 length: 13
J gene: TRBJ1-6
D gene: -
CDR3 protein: CADRADRNSPLHF
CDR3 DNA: TGCGCCGATAGGGCCGACAGAAATTCACCCCTCCACTTT

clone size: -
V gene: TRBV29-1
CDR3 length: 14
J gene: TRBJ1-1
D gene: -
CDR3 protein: CSVKTGTGNTEAFF
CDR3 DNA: TGCAGCGTTAAAACCGGGACGGGGAACACTGAAGCTTTCTTT

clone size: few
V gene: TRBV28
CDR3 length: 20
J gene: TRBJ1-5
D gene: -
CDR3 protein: CASSFVFGDKAHLSGQPQHF
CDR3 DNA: TGTGCCAGTAGTTTTGTGTTTGGGGACAAGGCCCATCTTAGCGGGCAGCCCCAGCATTTT

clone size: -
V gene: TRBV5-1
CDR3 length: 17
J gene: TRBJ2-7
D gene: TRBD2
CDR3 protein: CASSLGHLGSGGYEQYF
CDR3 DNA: TGCGCCAGCAGCTTGGGGCACCTAGGTAGCGGGGGCTACGAGCAGTACTTC

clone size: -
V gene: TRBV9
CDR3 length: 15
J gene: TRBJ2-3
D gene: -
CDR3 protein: CASSVVGVGTDTQYF
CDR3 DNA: TGTGCCAGCAGCGTAGTTGGGGTTGGCACAGATACGCAGTATTTT

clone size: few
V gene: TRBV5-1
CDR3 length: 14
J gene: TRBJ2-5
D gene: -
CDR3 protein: CASSPGLIRETQYF
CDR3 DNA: TGCGCCAGCAGCCCGGGACTCATTAGGGAGACCCAGTACTTC

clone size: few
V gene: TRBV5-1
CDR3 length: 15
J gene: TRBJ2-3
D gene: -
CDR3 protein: CASSLTGSRWDTQYF
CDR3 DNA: TGCGCCAGCAGCTTGACGGGAAGCAGGTGGGATACGCAGTATTTT

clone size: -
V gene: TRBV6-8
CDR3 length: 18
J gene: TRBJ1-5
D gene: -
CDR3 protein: CASSAQVPQYYSNQPQHF
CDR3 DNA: TGTGCCAGCAGTGCACAGGTACCTCAATACTATAGCAATCAGCCCCAGCATTTT

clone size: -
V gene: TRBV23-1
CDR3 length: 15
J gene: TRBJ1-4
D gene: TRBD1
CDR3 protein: CASSRTTGLNEKLFF
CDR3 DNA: TGCGCCAGCAGCCGGACGACAGGGCTGAATGAAAAACTGTTTTTT

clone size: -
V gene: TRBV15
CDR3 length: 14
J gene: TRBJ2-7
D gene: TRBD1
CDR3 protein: CATSRQGQSYEQYF
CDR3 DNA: TGTGCCACCAGCAGACAGGGACAGTCCTACGAGCAGTACTTC

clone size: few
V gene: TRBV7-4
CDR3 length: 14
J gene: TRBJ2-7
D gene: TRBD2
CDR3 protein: CASSFTSGGYEQYF
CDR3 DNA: TGTGCCAGCAGCTTTACTAGCGGGGGGTACGAGCAGTACTTC

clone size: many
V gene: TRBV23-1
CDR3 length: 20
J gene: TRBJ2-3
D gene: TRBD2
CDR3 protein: CASSQDTGLAGGKTGDTQYF
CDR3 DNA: TGCGCCAGCAGCCAAGATACCGGGCTAGCGGGGGGGAAAACCGGTGATACGCAGTATTTT

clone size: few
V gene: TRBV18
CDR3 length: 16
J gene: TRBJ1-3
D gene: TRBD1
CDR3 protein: CASSDRDRASGNTIYF
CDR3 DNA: TGTGCCAGCTCAGACCGGGACAGGGCATCTGGAAACACCATATATTTT

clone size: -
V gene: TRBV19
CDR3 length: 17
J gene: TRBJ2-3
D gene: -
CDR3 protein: CASSIGRQSQFSDTQYF
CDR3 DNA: TGTGCCAGTAGTATAGGGAGACAGTCGCAGTTTTCAGATACGCAGTATTTT

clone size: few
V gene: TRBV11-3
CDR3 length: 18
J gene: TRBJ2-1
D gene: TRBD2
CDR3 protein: CASSSMTSGRPTYNEQFF
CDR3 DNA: TGTGCCAGCAGCTCCATGACTAGCGGGAGGCCTACCTACAATGAGCAGTTCTTC

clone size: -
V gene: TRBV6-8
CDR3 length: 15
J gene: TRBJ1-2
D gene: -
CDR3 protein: CASSYSIDRTMGYTF
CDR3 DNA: TGTGCCAGCAGTTACTCCATCGACAGGACGATGGGCTACACCTTC

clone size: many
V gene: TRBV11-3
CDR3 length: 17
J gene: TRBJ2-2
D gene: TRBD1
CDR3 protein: CASSLGGWTGGTGELFF
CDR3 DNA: TGTGCCAGCAGCTTAGGCGGATGGACAGGGGGCACCGGGGAGCTGTTTTTT

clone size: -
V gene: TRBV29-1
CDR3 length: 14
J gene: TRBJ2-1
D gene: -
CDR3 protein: CSVVLGAGDNEQFF
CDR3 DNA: TGCAGCGTTGTCTTAGGAGCCGGGGACAATGAGCAGTTCTTC

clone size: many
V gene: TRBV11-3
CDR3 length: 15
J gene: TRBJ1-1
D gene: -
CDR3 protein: CASSLTTAMNTEAFF
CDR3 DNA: TGTGCCAGCAGCCTGACGACAGCTATGAACACTGAAGCTTTCTTT

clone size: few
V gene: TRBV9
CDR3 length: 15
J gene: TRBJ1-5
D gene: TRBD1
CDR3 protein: CASSVGPGGHQPQHF
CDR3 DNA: TGTGCCAGCAGCGTAGGACCAGGGGGCCATCAGCCCCAGCATTTT

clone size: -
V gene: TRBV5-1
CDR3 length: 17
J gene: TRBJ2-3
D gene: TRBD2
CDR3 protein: CASSSLTSGTPTDTQYF
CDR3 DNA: TGCGCCAGCAGCTCATTAACTAGCGGAACTCCCACAGATACGCAGTATTTT

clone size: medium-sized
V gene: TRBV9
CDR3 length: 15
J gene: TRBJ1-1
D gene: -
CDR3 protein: CASSPTRRGNTEAFF
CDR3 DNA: TGTGCCAGCAGCCCCACACGGAGGGGGAACACTGAAGCTTTCTTT

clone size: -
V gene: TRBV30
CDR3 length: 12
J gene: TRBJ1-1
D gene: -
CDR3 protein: CAWSVRYTEAFF
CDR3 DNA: TGTGCCTGGAGTGTACGGTACACTGAAGCTTTCTTT

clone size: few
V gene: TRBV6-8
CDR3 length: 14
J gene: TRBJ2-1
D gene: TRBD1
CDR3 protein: CASSYGTGGTEQFF
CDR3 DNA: TGTGCCAGCAGTTACGGGACAGGGGGCACTGAGCAGTTCTTC

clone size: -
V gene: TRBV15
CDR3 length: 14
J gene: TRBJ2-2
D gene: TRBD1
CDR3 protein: CATSRDRVTGELFF
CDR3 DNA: TGTGCCACCAGCAGGGACAGGGTTACCGGGGAGCTGTTTTTT

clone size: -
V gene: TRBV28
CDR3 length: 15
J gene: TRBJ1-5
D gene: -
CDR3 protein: CASRTEGSGNQPQHF
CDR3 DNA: TGTGCCAGCAGGACCGAGGGGTCTGGCAATCAGCCCCAGCATTTT

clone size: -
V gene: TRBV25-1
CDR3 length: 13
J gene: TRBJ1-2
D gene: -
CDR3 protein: CASSKGGVYGYTF
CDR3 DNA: TGTGCCAGCAGCAAAGGGGGTGTCTATGGCTACACCTTC

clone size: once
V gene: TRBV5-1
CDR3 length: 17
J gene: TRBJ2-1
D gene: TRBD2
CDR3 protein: CASSSGPGGSSYNEQFF
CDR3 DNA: TGCGCCAGCAGTTCTGGGCCGGGAGGGAGCTCCTACAATGAGCAGTTCTTC

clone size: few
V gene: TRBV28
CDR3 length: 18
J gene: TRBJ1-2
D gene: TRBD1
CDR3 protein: CASSASFRDRGLGYGYTF
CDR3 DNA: TGTGCCAGCTCAGCAAGTTTCCGGGACAGGGGGCTTGGCTATGGCTACACCTTC

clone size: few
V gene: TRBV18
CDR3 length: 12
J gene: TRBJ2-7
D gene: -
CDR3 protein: CASSLGGYEQYF
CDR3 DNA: TGTGCCAGCTCCCTTGGGGGTTACGAGCAGTACTTC

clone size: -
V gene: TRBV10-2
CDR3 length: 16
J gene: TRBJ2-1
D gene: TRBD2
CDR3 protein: CASSVEGLAEDNEQFF
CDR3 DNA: TGCGCCAGCAGTGTGGAAGGACTAGCGGAGGACAATGAGCAGTTCTTC

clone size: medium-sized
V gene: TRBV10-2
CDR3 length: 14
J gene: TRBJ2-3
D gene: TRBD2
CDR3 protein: CASRTSGGADTQYF
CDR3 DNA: TGCGCCAGCAGGACTAGCGGGGGGGCAGATACGCAGTATTTT

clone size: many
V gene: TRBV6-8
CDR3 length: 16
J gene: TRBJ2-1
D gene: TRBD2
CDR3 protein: CASRGVASGSYNEQFF
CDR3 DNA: TGTGCCAGCAGAGGGGTAGCTAGCGGGAGCTACAATGAGCAGTTCTTC

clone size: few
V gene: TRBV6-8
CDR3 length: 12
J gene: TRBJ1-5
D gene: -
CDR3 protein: CASSYEGQPQHF
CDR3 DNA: TGTGCCAGCAGTTACGAAGGGCAGCCCCAGCATTTT

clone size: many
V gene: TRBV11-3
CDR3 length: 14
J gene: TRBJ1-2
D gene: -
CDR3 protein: CASTGGLANYGYTF
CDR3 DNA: TGTGCCAGCACGGGGGGGTTAGCTAACTATGGCTACACCTTC

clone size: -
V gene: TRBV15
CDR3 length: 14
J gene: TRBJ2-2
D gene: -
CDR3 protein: CATSIGANTGELFF
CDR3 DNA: TGTGCCACCAGTATAGGGGCGAACACCGGGGAGCTGTTTTTT

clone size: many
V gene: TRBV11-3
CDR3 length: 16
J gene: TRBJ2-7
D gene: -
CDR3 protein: CASSLDGDSIPYEQYF
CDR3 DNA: TGTGCCAGCAGCTTGGATGGGGATTCCATCCCCTACGAGCAGTACTTC

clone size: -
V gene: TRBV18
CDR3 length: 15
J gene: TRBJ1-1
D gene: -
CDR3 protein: CASSPPQGGNTEAFF
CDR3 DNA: TGTGCCAGCTCACCACCCCAGGGAGGAAACACTGAAGCTTTCTTT

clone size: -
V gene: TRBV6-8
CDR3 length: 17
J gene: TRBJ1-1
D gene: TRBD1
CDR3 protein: CASSRPITGGDGTEAFF
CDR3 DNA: TGTGCCAGCAGTCGACCTATTACAGGGGGCGATGGCACTGAAGCTTTCTTT

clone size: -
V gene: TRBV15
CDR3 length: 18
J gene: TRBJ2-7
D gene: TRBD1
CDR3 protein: CATSRGRRRGQGYYEQYF
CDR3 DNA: TGTGCCACCAGCAGAGGGAGGCGACGGGGACAGGGTTACTACGAGCAGTACTTC

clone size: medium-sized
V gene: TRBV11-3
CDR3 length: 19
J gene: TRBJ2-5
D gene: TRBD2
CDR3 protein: CASSLDLLAGVSEGETQYF
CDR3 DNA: TGTGCCAGCAGCTTAGATCTACTAGCGGGGGTCTCAGAGGGAGAGACCCAGTACTTC

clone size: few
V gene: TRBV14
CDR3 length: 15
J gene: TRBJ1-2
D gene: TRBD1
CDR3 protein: CASSLLGTDDYGYTF
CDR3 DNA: TGTGCCAGCAGCCTTCTGGGGACAGACGACTATGGCTACACCTTC

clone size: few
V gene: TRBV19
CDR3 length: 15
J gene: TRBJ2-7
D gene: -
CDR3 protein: CASSHTWESSYEQYF
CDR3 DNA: TGTGCCAGTAGTCACACCTGGGAGTCAAGTTACGAGCAGTACTTC

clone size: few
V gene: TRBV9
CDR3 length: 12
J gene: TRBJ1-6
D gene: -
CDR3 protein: CASSAQGSPLHF
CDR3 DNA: TGTGCCAGCAGCGCACAGGGTTCACCCCTCCACTTT

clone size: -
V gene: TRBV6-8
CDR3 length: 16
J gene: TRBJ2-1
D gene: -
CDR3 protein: CASSSPAGGSYNEQFF
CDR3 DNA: TGTGCCAGCAGTTCCCCAGCTGGGGGCTCCTACAATGAGCAGTTCTTC

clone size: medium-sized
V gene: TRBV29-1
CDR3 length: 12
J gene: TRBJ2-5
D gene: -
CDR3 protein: CSAPTGGGTQYF
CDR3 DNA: TGCAGCGCTCCGACTGGGGGAGGGACCCAGTACTTC

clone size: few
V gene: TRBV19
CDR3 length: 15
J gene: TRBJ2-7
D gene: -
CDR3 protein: CASTPAPGAVYEQYF
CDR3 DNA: TGTGCCAGTACCCCGGCGCCGGGCGCGGTCTACGAGCAGTACTTC

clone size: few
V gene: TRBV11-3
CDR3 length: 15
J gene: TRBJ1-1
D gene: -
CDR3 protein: CASSLEATLNTEAFF
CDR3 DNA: TGTGCCAGCAGCTTAGAAGCCACCTTGAACACTGAAGCTTTCTTT

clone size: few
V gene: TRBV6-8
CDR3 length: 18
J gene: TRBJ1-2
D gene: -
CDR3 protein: CASSEWARGLFGAYGYTF
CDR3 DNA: TGTGCCAGCAGTGAGTGGGCCAGGGGCCTCTTCGGCGCCTATGGCTACACCTTC

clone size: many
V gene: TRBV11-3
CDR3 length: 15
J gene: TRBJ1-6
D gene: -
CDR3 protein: CASSLRGAGNSPLHF
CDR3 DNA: TGTGCCAGCAGCTTACGAGGGGCGGGTAATTCACCCCTCCACTTT

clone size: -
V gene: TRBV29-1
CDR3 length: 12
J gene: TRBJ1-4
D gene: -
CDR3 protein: CSVGDSDQKLFF
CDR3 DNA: TGCAGCGTTGGAGACAGCGATCAAAAACTGTTTTTT

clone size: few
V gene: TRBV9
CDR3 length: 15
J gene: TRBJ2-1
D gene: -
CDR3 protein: CASQGGQSSYNEQFF
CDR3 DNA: TGTGCCAGCCAAGGAGGACAGAGCTCCTACAATGAGCAGTTCTTC

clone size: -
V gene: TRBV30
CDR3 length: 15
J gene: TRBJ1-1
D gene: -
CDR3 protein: CAWSPPFPGNTEAFF
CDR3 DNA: TGTGCCTGGAGTCCACCGTTTCCGGGGAACACTGAAGCTTTCTTT

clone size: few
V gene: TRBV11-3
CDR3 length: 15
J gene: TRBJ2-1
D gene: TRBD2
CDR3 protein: CASSSGTSGYNEQFF
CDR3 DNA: TGTGCTAGCAGCTCCGGGACTAGCGGTTACAATGAGCAGTTCTTC

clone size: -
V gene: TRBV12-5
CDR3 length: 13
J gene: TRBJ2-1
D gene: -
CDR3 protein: CASAGAYEHEQFF
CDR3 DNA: TGTGCTAGTGCCGGGGCCTACGAGCATGAGCAGTTCTTC

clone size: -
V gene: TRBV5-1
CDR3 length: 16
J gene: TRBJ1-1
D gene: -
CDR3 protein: CASSRTTGPRNTEAFF
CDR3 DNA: TGCGCCAGCAGCCGAACGACAGGCCCGCGGAACACTGAAGCTTTCTTT

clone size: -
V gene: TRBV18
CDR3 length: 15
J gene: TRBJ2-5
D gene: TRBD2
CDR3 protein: CASSPSGAKKETQYF
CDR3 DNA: TGTGCCAGCTCACCAAGCGGGGCCAAAAAAGAGACCCAGTACTTC

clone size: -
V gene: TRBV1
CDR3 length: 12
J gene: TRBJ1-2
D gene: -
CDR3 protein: CASSHAGGGYTF
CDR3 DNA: TGCGCCAGCAGCCATGCGGGGGGAGGCTACACCTTC

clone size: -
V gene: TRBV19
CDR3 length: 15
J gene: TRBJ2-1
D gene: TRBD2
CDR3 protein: CASSRTSGAYNEQFF
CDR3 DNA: TGTGCCAGTAGTAGGACTAGCGGAGCATACAATGAGCAGTTCTTC